These T cell receptor beta chains were read from a single sample in a study of blood T cell repertoires in COVID-19. Repertoires were generated with immunoSEQ multiplex PCR, while TCRdb's copy carries only in-frame clones and drops some. The sample shows about 220,000 clones, 84% of them seen only once. The sequencing sample was made of peripheral blood. Receptors originate from a man aged 50 or older with active or convalescent COVID-19. Both conserved end residues are part of each CDR3. Fields, in order: clone size, J gene, V gene, D gene, CDR3 protein, CDR3 DNA. D genes are given only for firm matches. Part of the rows lack a size; the others show once, few, many or a class for expanded clones.

NA,TRBJ2-3,TRBV15,TRBD1,CATAGQGGRDTQYF,TGTGCCACCGCGGGACAGGGGGGCAGGGATACGCAGTATTTT
NA,TRBJ1-6,TRBV7-2,NA,CASSYILVQNNSPLHF,TGTGCCAGCAGCTATATACTTGTACAGAATAATTCACCCCTCCACTTT
few,TRBJ1-5,TRBV28,NA,CASSPQVTSNQPQHF,TGTGCCAGCAGTCCACAGGTTACTAGCAATCAGCCCCAGCATTTT
NA,TRBJ1-2,TRBV18,TRBD1,CASSPGQANYGYTF,TGTGCCAGCTCACCGGGACAGGCAAACTATGGCTACACCTTC
NA,TRBJ2-1,TRBV13,TRBD2,CASSLVSGRYNEQFF,TGTGCCAGCAGCTTAGTTAGCGGGCGTTACAATGAGCAGTTCTTC
NA,TRBJ2-1,TRBV7-3,NA,CASSLRESSYNEQFF,TGTGCCAGCAGCTTAAGGGAGAGCTCCTACAATGAGCAGTTCTTC
NA,TRBJ2-2,TRBV11-2,TRBD1,CASGGPDRVNTGELFF,TGTGCCAGCGGCGGCCCGGACAGGGTAAACACCGGGGAGCTGTTTTTT
once,TRBJ2-7,TRBV28,NA,CASSLAGAGEQYF,TGTGCCAGCAGTTTGGCAGGGGCTGGGGAGCAGTACTTC
NA,TRBJ1-5,TRBV2,NA,CASSVGQNQPQHF,TGTGCCAGCAGTGTGGGACAAAATCAGCCCCAGCATTTT
NA,TRBJ1-2,TRBV13,NA,CASSLGEGPPWGYTF,TGTGCCAGCAGCTTAGGCGAGGGTCCCCCTTGGGGCTACACCTTC
NA,TRBJ2-3,TRBV7-6,TRBD2,CASSVGLAGGPDTQYF,TGTGCCAGCAGCGTGGGACTAGCGGGGGGGCCAGATACGCAGTATTTT
NA,TRBJ2-5,TRBV7-2,TRBD2,CASSKRGLAGGLGETQYF,TGTGCCAGCAGCAAGCGGGGACTAGCGGGGGGGCTCGGAGAGACCCAGTACTTC
NA,TRBJ2-5,TRBV7-7,NA,CASSLALYIGATQYF,TGTGCCAGCAGCTTAGCACTATATATAGGAGCTACCCAGTACTTC
NA,TRBJ1-2,TRBV4-3,NA,CASSQVINYGYTF,TGCGCCAGCAGCCAAGTCATCAACTATGGCTACACCTTC
NA,TRBJ2-5,TRBV5-6,NA,CASSRSVWTQYF,TGTGCCAGCAGCCGGTCGGTGTGGACCCAGTACTTC
NA,TRBJ2-1,TRBV27,TRBD2,CASSYTSGGNEQFF,TGTGCCAGCAGTTACACTAGCGGGGGCAATGAGCAGTTCTTC
NA,TRBJ2-2,TRBV18,TRBD2,CASSPGGTSGNTGELFF,TGTGCCAGCTCACCCGGAGGGACTAGCGGGAACACCGGGGAGCTGTTTTTT
NA,TRBJ2-2,TRBV13,TRBD1,CASSEFGQGRELFF,TGTGCCAGCAGCGAATTCGGACAGGGCAGGGAGCTGTTTTTT
NA,TRBJ2-3,TRBV7-9,NA,CASSPAGYSNTDTQYF,TGTGCCAGCAGCCCAGCCGGGTACTCCAACACAGATACGCAGTATTTT
NA,TRBJ2-2,TRBV4-1,NA,CASSHGRSVSSNTGELFF,TGCGCCAGCAGCCATGGAAGAAGCGTATCCTCGAACACCGGGGAGCTGTTTTTT
NA,TRBJ1-6,TRBV15,NA,CATTTRENYNSPLHF,TGTGCCACAACTACACGGGAAAACTATAATTCACCCCTCCACTTT
NA,TRBJ1-2,TRBV6-5,NA,CASSYVSGVGYTF,TGTGCCAGCAGTTACGTCTCAGGGGTCGGCTACACCTTC
NA,TRBJ2-7,TRBV4-3,TRBD2,CASSHGTSGFYEQYF,TGCGCCAGCAGCCATGGGACTAGCGGGTTCTACGAGCAGTACTTC
NA,TRBJ2-3,TRBV15,NA,CASQRDIQDTQYF,TGTGCCTCGCAGCGGGACATCCAAGATACGCAGTATTTT
NA,TRBJ2-3,TRBV4-2,NA,CASSQGGQASDTQYF,TGTGCCAGCAGCCAAGGAGGGCAAGCCTCAGATACGCAGTATTTT
NA,TRBJ1-1,TRBV15,TRBD1,CATSRGGTGVTEAFF,TGTGCCACCAGCAGAGGGGGGACAGGGGTAACTGAAGCTTTCTTT
NA,TRBJ1-6,TRBV9,NA,CASSVGNSPLHF,TGTGCCAGCAGCGTGGGCAATTCACCCCTCCACTTT
NA,TRBJ2-7,TRBV18,TRBD1,CASSQGQANYEQYF,TGTGCCAGCTCACAGGGACAGGCGAACTACGAGCAGTACTTC
NA,TRBJ2-5,TRBV2,NA,CASTLEAEETQYF,TGTGCCAGCACCCTAGAGGCAGAAGAGACCCAGTACTTC
NA,TRBJ1-4,TRBV7-6,TRBD1,CASSLYPAGGDEKLFF,TGTGCCAGCAGCTTATACCCTGCAGGGGGAGATGAAAAACTGTTTTTT
NA,TRBJ2-5,TRBV12-1,NA,CASSFSPAVQETQYF,TGTGCCAGCAGCTTTTCCCCGGCGGTCCAAGAGACCCAGTACTTC
once,TRBJ1-1,TRBV5-8,NA,CASSLARVPALDTEAFF,TGTGCCAGCAGCTTGGCGAGGGTGCCGGCATTGGACACTGAAGCTTTCTTT
NA,TRBJ2-1,TRBV3-1/TRBV3-2,TRBD2,CASSRAGGSSYNEQFF,TGTGCCAGCAGCAGAGCGGGAGGGAGCTCCTACAATGAGCAGTTCTTC
NA,TRBJ1-3,TRBV5-1,NA,CASSLAPGMSNTIYF,TGCGCCAGCAGCTTGGCTCCAGGGATGTCAAACACCATATATTTT
NA,TRBJ2-7,TRBV9,TRBD2,CASSVGASGPYEQYF,TGTGCCAGCAGCGTAGGAGCTAGCGGTCCCTACGAGCAGTACTTC
NA,TRBJ1-4,TRBV5-6,NA,CASSLRGLYNEKLFF,TGTGCCAGCAGCTTGAGAGGATTATATAATGAAAAACTGTTTTTT
NA,TRBJ2-3,TRBV5-3,TRBD2,CARSLAPLAGSGYTDTQYF,TGTGCCAGAAGCTTGGCCCCTCTAGCGGGATCCGGATACACAGATACGCAGTATTTT
NA,TRBJ1-6,TRBV12-5,NA,CASGLPPGPRRNSPLHF,TGTGCTAGTGGTTTGCCCCCGGGCCCCAGGAGGAACTCACCCCTCCACTTT
NA,TRBJ2-1,TRBV3-1/TRBV3-2,NA,CASSQDPQTSYNEQFF,TGTGCCAGCAGCCAAGATCCACAGACCTCCTACAATGAGCAGTTCTTC
few,TRBJ2-1,TRBV5-3,TRBD2,CARRPGLAGYNEQFF,TGTGCCAGAAGGCCGGGACTAGCGGGATACAATGAGCAGTTCTTC
once,TRBJ2-3,TRBV24-1,TRBD2,CATSDFDGAGRGDTQYF,TGTGCCACCAGTGATTTTGACGGAGCGGGAAGAGGAGATACGCAGTATTTT
NA,TRBJ2-5,TRBV2,NA,CASSESGFQETQYF,TGTGCCAGCAGTGAAAGCGGGTTCCAAGAGACCCAGTACTTC
NA,TRBJ1-2,TRBV29-1,NA,CSVEDRGYYGYTF,TGCAGCGTTGAAGACAGGGGCTACTATGGCTACACCTTC
NA,TRBJ2-2,TRBV27,TRBD2,CASRLAGGAGELFF,TGTGCCAGCAGGCTAGCGGGAGGAGCCGGGGAGCTGTTTTTT
few,TRBJ1-2,TRBV9,TRBD1,CASSARTGGDYGYTF,TGTGCCAGCAGCGCCCGGACAGGGGGCGACTATGGCTACACCTTC
NA,TRBJ2-5,TRBV5-4,TRBD1,CASSVPGQGVPKETQYF,TGTGCCAGCAGCGTACCGGGACAGGGGGTCCCGAAAGAGACCCAGTACTTC
once,TRBJ2-3,TRBV24-1,TRBD1,CATSGGQGRTDTQYF,TGTGCCACCAGTGGGGGACAGGGTAGGACAGATACGCAGTATTTT
NA,TRBJ2-1,TRBV18,NA,CASSFSVYNEQFF,TGTGCCAGCTCTTTTTCCGTGTACAATGAGCAGTTCTTC
NA,TRBJ2-7,TRBV28,TRBD1,CASKRMGQGYEQYF,TGTGCCAGCAAACGAATGGGACAGGGCTACGAGCAGTACTTC
NA,TRBJ2-3,TRBV4-1,TRBD1,CASSQEDRGGTDTQYF,TGCGCCAGCAGCCAAGAGGACAGGGGAGGCACAGATACGCAGTATTTT
NA,TRBJ1-1,TRBV5-6,NA,CASSLFREAYTEAFF,TGTGCCAGCAGCTTGTTCCGGGAGGCGTACACTGAAGCTTTCTTT
NA,TRBJ1-1,TRBV6-5,NA,CASSIREGETEAFF,TGTGCCAGCAGTATCCGAGAGGGCGAGACTGAAGCTTTCTTT
NA,TRBJ2-1,TRBV7-2,NA,CASSPTGLTHEQFF,TGTGCCAGCAGCCCCACAGGGTTAACCCATGAGCAGTTCTTC
NA,TRBJ1-1,TRBV7-2,NA,CASSFGGNTEAFF,TGTGCCAGCAGCTTTGGAGGGAACACTGAAGCTTTCTTT
NA,TRBJ1-2,TRBV7-2,NA,CASSFTGSNYGYTF,TGTGCCAGCAGCTTTACAGGGTCGAACTATGGCTACACCTTC